The rows below give T cell receptor beta chains drawn from one sample of a study of PD-1 blockade in classical Hodgkin lymphoma. Assay used: immunoSEQ multiplex PCR; TCRdb lists only in-frame clones, some missing. The data show about 85,000 clones, roughly nine tenths seen once. The specimen was peripheral blood mononuclear cells (PBMCs), collected before the fourth cycle of nivolumab. These receptors came from a human donor with classical Hodgkin lymphoma. CDR3s include the opening cysteine and the closing phenylalanine or tryptophan. D genes are given only for firm matches. Clone size is not always given. Where it is, it says once, few, many or a class for expanded clones.

>TRBV7-9|NA|TRBJ1-2|NA|13
CASSQGGNYGYTF
TGTGCCAGCAGTCAAGGGGGGAATTATGGCTACACCTTC
>TRBV30|NA|TRBJ1-6|NA|13
CAWSGHLNSPLHF
TGTGCCTGGAGTGGGCACCTTAATTCACCCCTCCACTTT
>TRBV29-1|NA|TRBJ2-7|NA|13
CSVLEGQTLEQYF
TGCAGCGTTCTTGAGGGCCAGACACTCGAGCAGTACTTC
>TRBV28|NA|TRBJ1-2|NA|14
CASSIGWGNYGYTF
TGTGCCAGCAGCATCGGGTGGGGGAACTATGGCTACACCTTC
>TRBV30|NA|TRBJ1-2|NA|15
CAWSVWDRWRGGYTF
TGTGCCTGGAGTGTTTGGGACCGGTGGCGGGGCGGCTACACCTTC
>TRBV7-9|NA|TRBJ1-1|NA|14
CASSPEGESTEAFF
TGTGCCAGCAGCCCCGAGGGGGAATCCACTGAAGCTTTCTTT
>TRBV18|NA|TRBJ2-7|NA|12
CASSPRSYEQYF
TGTGCCAGCTCACCACGCTCCTACGAGCAGTACTTC
>TRBV6-4|NA|TRBJ2-3|NA|14
CASSPTGSTDTQYF
TGTGCCAGCAGTCCGACGGGGAGCACAGATACGCAGTATTTT
>TRBV6-1|NA|TRBJ1-3|NA|17
CASSEFAVVAGGNTIYF
TGTGCCAGCAGTGAATTTGCTGTGGTGGCAGGTGGAAACACCATATATTTT
>TRBV28|NA|TRBJ2-7|NA|15
CASRVGGPSRYEQYF
TGTGCCAGCAGGGTCGGGGGGCCTAGTAGGTACGAGCAGTACTTC
>TRBV9|NA|TRBJ2-7|NA|15
CASSNTGSSSYEQYF
TGTGCCAGCAGCAACACGGGAAGCAGCTCCTACGAGCAGTACTTC
>TRBV27|TRBD1|TRBJ2-5|NA|14
CASSLFPGGETQYF
TGTGCCAGCAGTTTATTCCCAGGGGGAGAGACCCAGTACTTC
>TRBV5-5|TRBD1|TRBJ1-1|NA|15
CASSVTGVMNTEAFF
TGTGCCAGCAGCGTCACAGGGGTCATGAACACTGAAGCTTTCTTT
>TRBV30|NA|TRBJ1-1|NA|14
CAWNPGQPNTEAFF
TGTGCCTGGAACCCGGGGCAGCCGAACACTGAAGCTTTCTTT
>TRBV2|NA|TRBJ1-3|NA|15
CASSEVGVSGNTIYF
TGTGCCAGCAGTGAAGTCGGGGTCTCTGGAAACACCATATATTTT
>TRBV6-5|NA|TRBJ1-6|few|16
CASSYLGPPVDSPLHF
TGTGCCAGCAGTTACCTGGGGCCCCCAGTTGATTCACCCCTCCACTTT
>TRBV10-3|NA|TRBJ1-3|NA|17
CAINPRGGVGSGNTIYF
TGTGCCATCAATCCTAGGGGGGGTGTCGGATCTGGAAACACCATATATTTT
>TRBV21-1|NA|TRBJ2-7|NA|15
CASSTDRVLGHEQYF
TGTGCCAGCAGCACGGACAGGGTTCTGGGGCACGAGCAGTACTTC
>TRBV5-8|TRBD1|TRBJ2-5|NA|13
CASSYRGGETQYF
TGTGCCAGCAGTTACAGGGGTGGCGAGACCCAGTACTTC
>TRBV27|TRBD1|TRBJ1-2|NA|17
CASRALLPGQGMNGYTF
TGTGCCAGCAGAGCCTTATTACCGGGACAGGGGATGAATGGCTACACCTTC
>TRBV5-5|NA|TRBJ1-4|once|17
CASSRRVEIATNEKLFF
TGTGCCAGCAGCCGAAGGGTGGAGATCGCAACTAATGAAAAACTGTTTTTT
>TRBV6-6|NA|TRBJ1-2|NA|11
CASSYNDGYTF
TGTGCCAGCAGTTATAACGATGGCTACACCTTC
>TRBV9|NA|TRBJ2-3|NA|14
CASSVEDSTDTQYF
TGTGCCAGCAGCGTAGAGGACAGCACAGATACGCAGTATTTT
>TRBV4-2|NA|TRBJ2-5|NA|16
CASSQLTPGQKGTQYF
TGTGCCAGCAGCCAACTTACCCCGGGACAAAAAGGGACCCAGTACTTC
>TRBV6-5|NA|TRBJ1-1|NA|13
CASSYSESAEAFF
TGTGCCAGCAGTTACTCGGAGTCAGCTGAAGCTTTCTTT
>TRBV6-1|TRBD2|TRBJ2-5|NA|16
CASSEASAGGQETQYF
TGTGCCAGCAGTGAAGCCTCAGCGGGGGGTCAAGAGACCCAGTACTTC
>TRBV6-1|NA|TRBJ2-3|NA|13
CASSHSFTDTQYF
TGTGCCAGCAGTCACAGTTTCACAGATACGCAGTATTTT
>TRBV5-6|NA|TRBJ2-7|NA|14
CASSLAGVSYEQYF
TGTGCCAGCAGCTTGGCGGGGGTCTCCTACGAGCAGTACTTC
>TRBV13|TRBD2|TRBJ2-7|NA|16
CASSPLAGSSSYEQYF
TGTGCCAGCAGCCCTCTAGCGGGCTCAAGCTCCTACGAGCAGTACTTC
>TRBV9|NA|TRBJ2-7|few|13
CASSVRMGDEQYF
TGTGCCAGCAGCGTACGAATGGGAGACGAGCAGTACTTC
>TRBV29-1|NA|TRBJ2-7|NA|13
CSVVGRGLKEQYF
TGCAGCGTTGTAGGGCGGGGTCTGAAAGAGCAGTACTTC
>TRBV7-8|TRBD1|TRBJ2-1|NA|16
CASSLGGQPSYNEQFF
TGTGCCAGCAGCTTAGGGGGACAGCCCTCCTACAATGAGCAGTTCTTC
>TRBV6-5|TRBD1|TRBJ1-5|NA|14
CASSYPDRIGPQHF
TGTGCCAGCAGTTACCCGGACAGGATAGGTCCCCAGCATTTT
>TRBV9|TRBD2|TRBJ2-1|NA|16
CASSLERGGTHNEQFF
TGTGCCAGCAGCCTTGAGCGGGGGGGGACCCACAATGAGCAGTTCTTC
>TRBV27|NA|TRBJ1-5|NA|15
CASSRHGVGNQPQHF
TGTGCCAGCAGCCGACACGGGGTTGGGAATCAGCCCCAGCATTTT
>TRBV6-5|TRBD1|TRBJ1-2|NA|15
CASSKWVQGAKGYTF
TGTGCCAGCTCCAAATGGGTACAGGGGGCAAAGGGCTACACCTTC
>TRBV9|NA|TRBJ2-3|NA|11
CASSPGDTQYF
TGTGCCAGCAGCCCAGGAGATACGCAGTATTTT
>TRBV5-1|NA|TRBJ2-3|NA|15
CASSLRRGGTDTQYF
TGCGCCAGCAGCTTAAGGAGGGGGGGCACAGATACGCAGTATTTT
>TRBV7-2|NA|TRBJ1-5|NA|14
CASSQAVGDQPQHF
TGTGCCAGCAGCCAAGCCGTCGGGGATCAGCCCCAGCATTTT
>TRBV5-5|NA|TRBJ1-2|NA|15
CASSLTGDTNYGYTF
TGTGCCAGCAGCTTGACAGGTGACACTAACTATGGCTACACCTTC
>TRBV19|NA|TRBJ1-5|NA|13
CASSFSGFQPQHF
TGTGCCAGTAGTTTTTCAGGGTTTCAGCCCCAGCATTTT
>TRBV18|NA|TRBJ1-2|NA|13
CASSPAANYGYTF
TGTGCCAGCTCACCAGCAGCAAACTATGGCTACACCTTC
>TRBV7-2|NA|TRBJ1-1|NA|13
CASSSFPNTEAFF
TGTGCCAGCAGCTCGTTCCCGAACACTGAAGCTTTCTTT
>TRBV11-2|TRBD1|TRBJ2-4|NA|16
CASSHGQGTAKNIQYF
TGTGCCAGCAGCCATGGACAGGGGACGGCCAAAAACATTCAGTACTTC
>TRBV7-7|NA|TRBJ2-1|NA|16
CAVIGPASLSYNEQFF
TGTGCCGTCATCGGCCCCGCAAGCCTCTCCTACAATGAGCAGTTCTTC
>TRBV6-1|TRBD2|TRBJ2-1|NA|16
CASSEVASGGEDEQFF
TGTGCCAGCAGTGAAGTCGCTAGCGGGGGGGAAGATGAGCAGTTCTTC
>TRBV2|NA|TRBJ1-4|NA|16
CASSEQLTFPNEKLFF
TGTGCCAGCAGCGAGCAGTTGACATTTCCCAATGAAAAACTGTTTTTT
>TRBV4-2|NA|TRBJ1-1|many|17
CASSQTPGLGFNTEAFF
TGTGCCAGCAGCCAAACTCCGGGACTTGGTTTTAACACTGAAGCTTTCTTT
>TRBV9|NA|TRBJ1-2|once|15
CASSVLELPNYGYTF
TGTGCCAGCAGCGTCTTAGAATTACCGAACTATGGCTACACCTTC
>TRBV29-1|NA|TRBJ2-7|medium-sized|15
CSVDGQDGADYEQYF
TGCAGCGTTGATGGGCAGGACGGTGCGGATTACGAGCAGTACTTC
>TRBV5-1|TRBD1|TRBJ2-7|once|14
CASSLTGDADEQYF
TGCGCCAGCAGCTTGACAGGGGACGCAGACGAGCAGTACTTC
>TRBV11-3|TRBD1|TRBJ2-3|NA|17
CASSLKGRDSSTDTQYF
TGTGCCAGCAGCTTAAAAGGAAGGGACAGTTCGACAGATACGCAGTATTTT
>TRBV7-6|NA|TRBJ2-3|once|14
CASSLGTSPDTQYF
TGTGCCAGCAGCTTAGGTACCTCCCCGGATACGCAGTATTTT